The 31 T cell receptor beta chains below all came from one sample that was sequenced in a study of blood T cell repertoires in COVID-19. Sequenced by immunoSEQ multiplex PCR; TCRdb stores in-frame clones only, minus some. The table lists about 120,000 clones, around 87% of them singletons. Sequencing was done on a sample of peripheral blood. All receptors derive from a man between 65 and 85 years old with active or convalescent COVID-19.

The V and J genes are TRBV6-5 and TRBJ2-2, with D possibly being TRBD2 (6 bases). CDR1 is MNHEY and CDR2 is SVGAGI in the germline V gene. The CDR3 sequence is 14 residues long. With 2 bases removed from V and 12 bases from J, the gap between germline ends came to 16 bases. In DNA form, the CDR3 reads TGTGCCAGCAGTTACGCGGGGTCACATGCGAAGCTGTTTTTT. This codes for CASSYAGSHAKLFF.

DNA of the CDR3: TGCGCCAGCAGCTCGACAGGTTCAACCGGGGAGCTGTTTTTT. It is translated as CASSSTGSTGELFF. This sequence joins TRBV5-1 and TRBJ2-2, with D perhaps matching TRBD1 (6 bases). The CDR3 consists of 14 residues. Deletions cut 3 bases from V and 5 bases from J, with 11 bases between. Germline CDR1 reads SGHRS; CDR2 reads YFSETQ.

This sequence joins TRBV9 and TRBJ2-1, with TRBD2 as a possible D gene (6 bases). Germline V lookup: CDR1 SGDLS, CDR2 YYNGEE. V was trimmed by 4 bases and J by 8 bases, leaving 25 bases between them. This CDR3 spans 17 amino acids. The CDR3: CASSFGGGGIVVDEQFF. The CDR3 DNA sequence: TGTGCCAGCAGCTTCGGAGGTGGGGGGATTGTCGTAGATGAGCAGTTCTTC.

Worth noting for this clone: Other DNA variants within this sample encode the same CDR3. This chain joins TRBV5-1 and TRBJ1-1; 7 bases map to TRBD1. Germline CDR1 is SGHRS and CDR2 is YFSETQ. CDR3 length: 15 residues. The trim removed 0 bases at V and 2 bases at J, leaving 4 bases unmatched. The CDR3 loop is CASSLGAGGNTEAFF. CDR3 nucleotide sequence: TGCGCCAGCAGCTTGGGAGCAGGGGGTAACACTGAAGCTTTCTTT.

The chain carries TRBV18 and TRBJ2-5, with 7 bases lining up with TRBD2. The CDR3 has 15 residues. Per the germline V gene, CDR1 is KGHSH and CDR2 is LQKENI. Losses at the gene ends were 0 bases for V and 5 bases for J; bases not matched to a gene: 6. In DNA form, the CDR3 reads TGTGCCAGCTCACCACCGTCGGGGGGAGCGGAGACCCAGTACTTC. This encodes CASSPPSGGAETQYF.

This rearrangement joins TRBV30 to TRBJ2-7; 9 bases agree with TRBD2. CDR1 and CDR2 (germline): GTSNPN, SVGIG (reference sequence). The CDR3 sequence is 13 residues long. V lost 5 bases and J lost 4; bases outside the gene matches: 6. CDR3 bases: TGTGCCTGGGGACCTAGCGGGGTATACGAGCAGTACTTC. This encodes CAWGPSGVYEQYF.

V usage is TRBV11-2 and J usage is TRBJ2-3; D not resolved. Per the germline V gene, CDR1 is SGHAT and CDR2 is FQNNGV. V lost 2 bases to trimming and J lost 6 bases, with 9 bases between them. This CDR3 is built from 13 residues. The CDR3 sequence: CASSLYQADTQYF. CDR3 coding DNA: TGTGCCAGCAGCTTATACCAAGCGGATACGCAGTATTTT. Filled out from reference TRBV11-2 and TRBJ2-3, the complete variable domain reads EAGVAQSPRYKIIEKRQSVAFWCNPISGHATLYWYQQILGQGPKLLIQFQNNGVVDDSQLPKDRFSAERLKGVDSTLKIQPAKLEDSAVYLCASSLYQADTQYFGPGTRLTVL.

The chain uses TRBV11-2 and TRBJ2-1, with unresolved D. The length of the CDR3 is 14 residues. Per the germline V gene, CDR1 is SGHAT and CDR2 is FQNNGV. Trimming cost V 1 base and J 2 bases, with 6 bases left between them. The CDR3 sequence: CASSLGGTYNEQFF. The CDR3, as DNA: TGTGCCAGCAGCTTAGGCGGAACCTACAATGAGCAGTTCTTC.

V usage is TRBV7-2 and J usage is TRBJ1-3, with 7 bases matching TRBD1. V lost 2 bases to trimming and J lost 4 bases; unmatched junction nucleotides: 11. The CDR3 spans 17 residues. Looked up from germline, CDR1 is SGHTA and CDR2 is FQGNSA. The CDR3 loop reads CASSLFGLGTVGNTIYF. DNA for the CDR3: TGTGCCAGCAGCTTATTTGGTCTGGGGACAGTCGGAAACACCATATATTTT.

The rearrangement links TRBV28 to TRBJ1-2; TRBD1 is a possible D gene (6 bases). Germline CDR1 MDHEN, CDR2 SYDVKM. CDR3 length equals 14 residues. V lost 4 bases and J 8 bases, leaving 17 bases between the germline ends. The CDR3 loop is CASSSEGGTRGYTF. The CDR3 nucleotides read TGTGCCAGCAGTTCCGAGGGGGGGACTAGAGGCTACACCTTC.

The chain links TRBV18 to TRBJ1-2; D possibly corresponds to TRBD1 (6 bases). V was clipped by 3 bases and J by 8 bases, with 10 bases between them. The CDR3 contains 12 residues. The V gene's germline CDR1 is KGHSH and CDR2 LQKENI. The CDR3 here is CASSPGRGGYTF. CDR3 in DNA: TGTGCCAGCTCACCCGGCAGGGGCGGCTACACCTTC.

The chain recombines TRBV5-1 with TRBJ2-7; 8 bases are shared with TRBD1. Germline-derived CDR1 and CDR2 are SGHRS and YFSETQ. CDR3 length: 14 residues. The J segment lost 7 bases and the V segment lost 4 bases, leaving 10 bases of the junction unmatched. The DNA for the CDR3 is TGCGCCAGCAGCCGGTCCGGGACAGGTTATGAGCAGTACTTC. Protein: CASSRSGTGYEQYF.

The V call is TRBV5-1, the J call TRBJ2-1; D might be TRBD2 (6 bases). The CDR3 sequence is 15 residues long. Germline CDR1 and CDR2: SGHRS and YFSETQ. The germline V and J ends were trimmed by 1 base and 8 bases, with 16 bases remaining between them. This chain's CDR3 is CASSLTGEAVDEQFF. In nucleotides, the CDR3 is TGCGCCAGCAGCTTGACGGGGGAGGCGGTCGATGAGCAGTTCTTC.

The rearrangement joins TRBV6-4 to TRBJ2-3; perhaps TRBD2 as D (6 bases). Per the germline V gene, CDR1 is MRHNA and CDR2 is SNTAGT. CDR3 length: 15 amino acids. The V end lost 3 bases, the J end lost 2 bases, and 12 bases lay between the germline ends. CDR3 sequence (DNA): TGTGCCAGCAGTGAAGGAGGGAGCCCCACAGATACGCAGTATTTT. Encoded protein: CASSEGGSPTDTQYF.

The chain is built from TRBV3-1 (or the pseudogene TRBV3-2) and TRBJ1-6; 7 bases fit TRBD1. The CDR3 sequence is 15 residues long. The germline V gene has CDR1 LGHDT and CDR2 YNNKEL (reference sequence). V lost 0 bases, J lost 9 bases, and 5 bases stayed unmatched. The CDR3 here is CASSQDGQGGSPLHF. For the CDR3, the DNA is TGTGCCAGCAGCCAAGATGGGCAGGGGGGTTCACCCCTCCACTTT.

On this clone itself: Compared with germline, one end of the junction differs, possibly owing to a read error. V gene TRBV5-6 combines with J gene TRBJ2-7, with 10 nucleotides matching TRBD2. Per the germline V gene, CDR1 is SGHDT and CDR2 is YYEEEE. The CDR3 is made up of 18 amino acids. The CDR3 sequence: CASSLGWSLSGRVGPQGF. DNA of the CDR3: TGTGCCAGCAGCTTGGGCTGGAGTCTCAGCGGGAGGGTTGGGCCCCAAGGCTTC.

V is TRBV7-2 and J is TRBJ1-2; D not resolved. There are 13 residues in the CDR3. The V gene's germline CDR1 is SGHTA and CDR2 FQGNSA. The germline V and J ends were trimmed by 3 bases and 2 bases, with 7 bases remaining between them. The CDR3 spells CASSFLENYGYTF. The CDR3 DNA reads as TGTGCCAGCAGCTTTTTAGAAAACTATGGCTACACCTTC.

The chain joins TRBV28 to TRBJ1-2; no firm D call. The CDR3 length is 13 residues. Germline CDR1 is MDHEN and CDR2 is SYDVKM. The ends were cut back, 4 bases at V and 1 base at J, with 7 bases in the middle. The DNA of the CDR3 is TGTGCCAGCAGTTCGGGAAGTAACTATGGCTACACCTTC. It is translated as CASSSGSNYGYTF.

This clone was observed once. The chain joins TRBV7-9 to TRBJ2-4; D gene ambiguous. The CDR3 contains 16 residues. The V and J ends lost 2 bases and 0 bases respectively, with 11 bases between them. The germline V gene encodes CDR1 SEHNR and CDR2 FQNEAQ (reference sequence). CDR3 sequence reads: CASSLSRSLAKNIQYF. In DNA, the CDR3 is TGTGCCAGCAGCTTAAGTAGGAGCCTAGCCAAAAACATTCAGTACTTC.

The chain has TRBV5-6 and TRBJ1-1; 8 nucleotides align to TRBD1. The V segment lost 5 bases and the J segment 10 bases; nucleotides outside the gene matches: 10. Germline CDR1 SGHDT, CDR2 YYEEEE. The CDR3 consists of 13 residues. The CDR3 DNA reads as TGTGCCAGCAGTTTTGGACAGGGTTCAGCAGCTTTCTTT. Its protein product is CASSFGQGSAAFF.

The genes are TRBV6-5 and TRBJ2-1; 7 nucleotides match TRBD1. Germline V gives CDR1 MNHEY, CDR2 SVGAGI. The CDR3 has 16 amino acids. V dropped 0 bases and J dropped 3; count of bases not matched to a gene: 5. This chain's CDR3 is CASSYSRGLDYNEQFF. The CDR3 DNA is TGTGCCAGCAGTTACTCGAGGGGGCTGGACTACAATGAGCAGTTCTTC.

This clone is a singleton in its sample. The chain's CDR3 is CASSTGTEAFF. The CDR3 nucleotides are TGTGCCAGCTCAACTGGCACTGAAGCTTTCTTT. The chain carries TRBV18 and TRBJ1-1, with unresolved D. CDR1 KGHSH and CDR2 LQKENI come from the germline V gene. V was clipped by 5 bases and J by 4 bases, with 5 bases between them. This CDR3 contains 11 residues.

This chain links TRBV24-1 with TRBJ2-5; no firm D call. CDR1 and CDR2 (germline): KGHDR, SFDVKD. This CDR3 is built from 14 residues. Deletions cut 1 base from V and 0 bases from J, with 5 bases between. The CDR3, as DNA: TGTGCCACCAGTGATTTCACTAACCAAGAGACCCAGTACTTC. The encoded protein is CATSDFTNQETQYF.

This clone is a singleton in its sample. The chain uses TRBV19 and TRBJ2-2; perhaps TRBD1 as D (6 bases). The CDR3 loop spans 17 amino acids. Trimming stripped 2 bases from V and 4 bases from J, with 17 bases between. Germline CDR1 is LNHDA and CDR2 is SQIVND (reference sequence). The CDR3 DNA sequence: TGTGCCAGTAGTATAATTATTGGGGGCTTTGGCACCGGGGAGCTGTTTTTT. It yields the protein CASSIIIGGFGTGELFF.

The genes are TRBV20-1 and TRBJ2-5; D is perhaps TRBD2 (6 bases). Germline V gives CDR1 DFQATT, CDR2 SNEGSKA (reference sequence). The V gene lost 3 bases and the J gene lost 1 base, with 27 bases spanning the gap. The CDR3 spans 19 residues. CDR3: CSASSAGGKSLPPQETQYF. DNA of the CDR3: TGCAGTGCTAGTTCCGCGGGCGGGAAGAGCTTACCCCCCCAAGAGACCCAGTACTTC.

This chain connects TRBV5-1 to TRBJ1-4, with 9 bases identical to TRBD1. The CDR3 spans 16 residues. The junction had 5 bases not matched to a gene; V was cut back by 0 bases and J by 5 bases. Germline V gives CDR1 SGHRS, CDR2 YFSETQ. CDR3 DNA sequence: TGCGCCAGCAGCTTGGGGACAGGGGCCCCCAATGAAAAACTGTTTTTT. It encodes CASSLGTGAPNEKLFF.

The DNA for the CDR3 is TGCAGCGTTACTAGCGGAAGCTCCTACGAGCAGTACTTC. It specifies CSVTSGSSYEQYF. The gene calls are TRBV29-1 and TRBJ2-7; TRBD2 agrees at 8 bases. Germline V gene sequence: CDR1 SQVTM, CDR2 ANQGSEA. With 5 bases clipped from V and 0 bases from J, the junction kept 3 bases outside the gene matches. The CDR3 contains 13 residues.

This chain uses TRBV3-1 (or the pseudogene TRBV3-2) with TRBJ1-1; tentatively, D is TRBD1 (5 bases). The CDR3 is 15 residues long. The V and J ends lost 3 bases and 1 base respectively, with 12 bases between them. CDR1 and CDR2 (germline): LGHDT, YNNKEL (reference sequence). The chain's CDR3 is CASSHGARWNTEAFF. CDR3 bases: TGTGCCAGCAGCCATGGGGCAAGATGGAACACTGAAGCTTTCTTT.

The chain recombines TRBV6-5 with TRBJ1-5; D may be TRBD1 (6 bases). V lost 6 bases, J lost 2 bases, and 8 bases lay in between. This CDR3 is 13 amino acids long. CDR1 and CDR2 (germline): MNHEY, SVGAGI. CDR3 region: CASRGGGNQPQHF. The CDR3 DNA follows: TGTGCCAGCAGAGGGGGAGGCAATCAGCCCCAGCATTTT.

This sequence joins TRBV4-1 and TRBJ2-5; TRBD1 matches 7 bases. This CDR3 has 14 residues. Losses at the gene ends were 3 bases for V and 5 bases for J; bases not matched to a gene: 6. Per germline, CDR1 MGHRA and CDR2 YSYEKL. The CDR3 nucleotides read TGCGCCAGCAGCCAGACAGGGTACGGGGAGACCCAGTACTTC. Translation gives CASSQTGYGETQYF.

The CDR3, as DNA: TGTGCCAGTAGTATCGTCAGCGGCTCTGGAAACACCATATATTTT. Protein sequence: CASSIVSGSGNTIYF. The V call is TRBV19, the J call TRBJ1-3; D gene uncertain. The CDR3 loop spans 15 amino acids. V shed 3 bases and J shed 0 bases, with 9 bases lying between them. Germline V gene sequence: CDR1 LNHDA, CDR2 SQIVND (reference sequence).